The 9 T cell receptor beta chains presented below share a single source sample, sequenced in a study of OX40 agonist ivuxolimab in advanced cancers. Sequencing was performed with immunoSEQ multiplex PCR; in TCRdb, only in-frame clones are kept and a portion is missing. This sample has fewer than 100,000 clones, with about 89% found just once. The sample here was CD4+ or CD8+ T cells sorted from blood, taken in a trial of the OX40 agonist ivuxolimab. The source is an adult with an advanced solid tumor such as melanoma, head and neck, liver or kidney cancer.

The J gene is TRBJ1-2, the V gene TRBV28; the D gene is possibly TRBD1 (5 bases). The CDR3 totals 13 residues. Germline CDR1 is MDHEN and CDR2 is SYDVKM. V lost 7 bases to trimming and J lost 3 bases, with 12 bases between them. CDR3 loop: CASNQQVYYGYTF. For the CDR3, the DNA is TGTGCCAGCAACCAACAGGTGTACTATGGCTACACCTTC.

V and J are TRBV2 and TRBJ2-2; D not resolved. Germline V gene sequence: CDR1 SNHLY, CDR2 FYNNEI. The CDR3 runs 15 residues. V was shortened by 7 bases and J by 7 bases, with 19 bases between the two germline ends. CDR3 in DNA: TGTGCCAGCATCCCCGAGACTTTAGATGGCGGGGAGCTGTTTTTT. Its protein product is CASIPETLDGGELFF.

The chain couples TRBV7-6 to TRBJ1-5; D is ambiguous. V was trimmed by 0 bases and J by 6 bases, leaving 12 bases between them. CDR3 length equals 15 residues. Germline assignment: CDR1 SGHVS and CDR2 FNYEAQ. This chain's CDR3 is CASSLAGIGGQPQHF. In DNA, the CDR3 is TGTGCCAGCAGCTTAGCCGGCATAGGAGGTCAGCCCCAGCATTTT.

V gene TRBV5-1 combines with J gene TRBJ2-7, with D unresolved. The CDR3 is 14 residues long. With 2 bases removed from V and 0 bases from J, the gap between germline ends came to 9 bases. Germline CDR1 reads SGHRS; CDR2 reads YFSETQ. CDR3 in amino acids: CASSFTESSYEQYF. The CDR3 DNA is TGCGCCAGCAGCTTCACCGAGAGCTCCTACGAGCAGTACTTC.

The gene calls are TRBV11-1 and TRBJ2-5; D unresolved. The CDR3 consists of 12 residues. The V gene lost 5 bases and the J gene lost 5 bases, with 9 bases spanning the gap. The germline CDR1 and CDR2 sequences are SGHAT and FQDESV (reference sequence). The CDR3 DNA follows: TGTGCCAGCAGCCCCCTTACGGAGACCCAGTACTTC. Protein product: CASSPLTETQYF. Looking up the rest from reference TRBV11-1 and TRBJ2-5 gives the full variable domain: EAEVAQSPRYKITEKSQAVAFWCDPISGHATLYWYRQILGQGPELLVQFQDESVVDDSQLPKDRFSAERLKGVDSTLKIQPAELGDSAMYLCASSPLTETQYFGPGTRLLVL.

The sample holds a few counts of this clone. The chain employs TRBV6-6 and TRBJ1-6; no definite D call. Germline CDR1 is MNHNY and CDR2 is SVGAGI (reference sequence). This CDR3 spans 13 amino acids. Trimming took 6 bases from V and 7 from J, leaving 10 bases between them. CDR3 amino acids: CASSVGLNSPLHF. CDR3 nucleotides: TGTGCCAGCAGCGTCGGGTTGAATTCACCCCTCCACTTT.

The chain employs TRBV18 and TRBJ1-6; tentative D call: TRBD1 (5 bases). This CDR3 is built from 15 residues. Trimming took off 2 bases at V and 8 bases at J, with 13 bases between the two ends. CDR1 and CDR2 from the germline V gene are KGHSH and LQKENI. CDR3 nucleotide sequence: TGTGCCAGCTCACCATTGGCGGGGGGTGATTCACCCCTCCACTTT. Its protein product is CASSPLAGGDSPLHF.

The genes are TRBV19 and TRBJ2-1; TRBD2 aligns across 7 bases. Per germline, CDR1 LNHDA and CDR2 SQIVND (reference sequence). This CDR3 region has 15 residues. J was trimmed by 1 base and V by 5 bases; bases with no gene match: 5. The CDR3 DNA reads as TGTGCCAGTAGTCCGGGAGCGGGGTCCTACAATGAGCAGTTCTTC. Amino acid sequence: CASSPGAGSYNEQFF. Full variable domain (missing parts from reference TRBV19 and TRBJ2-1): DGGITQSPKYLFRKEGQNVTLSCEQNLNHDAMYWYRQDPGQGLRLIYYSQIVNDFQKGDIAEGYSVSREKKESFPLTVTSAQKNPTAFYLCASSPGAGSYNEQFFGPGTRLTVL.

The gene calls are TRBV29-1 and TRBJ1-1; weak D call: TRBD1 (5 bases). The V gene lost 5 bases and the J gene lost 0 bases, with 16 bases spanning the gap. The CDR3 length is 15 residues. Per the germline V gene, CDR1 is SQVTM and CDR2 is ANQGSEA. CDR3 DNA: TGCAGCGTTCAACCAGGGTGGGGAATGAACACTGAAGCTTTCTTT. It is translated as CSVQPGWGMNTEAFF.